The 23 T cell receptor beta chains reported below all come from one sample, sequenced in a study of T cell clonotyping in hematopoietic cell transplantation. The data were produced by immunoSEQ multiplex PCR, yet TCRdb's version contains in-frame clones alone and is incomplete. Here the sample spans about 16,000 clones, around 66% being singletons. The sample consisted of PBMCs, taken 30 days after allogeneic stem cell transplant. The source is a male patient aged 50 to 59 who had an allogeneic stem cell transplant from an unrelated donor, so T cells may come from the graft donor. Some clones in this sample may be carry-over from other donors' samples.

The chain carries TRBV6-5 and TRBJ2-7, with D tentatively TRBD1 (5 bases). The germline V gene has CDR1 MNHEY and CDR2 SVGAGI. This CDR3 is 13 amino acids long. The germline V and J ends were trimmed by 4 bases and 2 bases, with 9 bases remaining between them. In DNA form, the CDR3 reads TGTGCCAGCAGTTTCGACAGAGCCTACGAGCAGTACTTC. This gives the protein CASSFDRAYEQYF.

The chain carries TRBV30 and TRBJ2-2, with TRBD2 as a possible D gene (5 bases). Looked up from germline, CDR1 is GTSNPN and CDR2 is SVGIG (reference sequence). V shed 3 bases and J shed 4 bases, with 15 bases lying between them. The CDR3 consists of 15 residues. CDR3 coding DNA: TGTGCCTGGAGAGAGGGCGTGGGGTCCACCGGGGAGCTGTTTTTT. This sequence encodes CAWREGVGSTGELFF.

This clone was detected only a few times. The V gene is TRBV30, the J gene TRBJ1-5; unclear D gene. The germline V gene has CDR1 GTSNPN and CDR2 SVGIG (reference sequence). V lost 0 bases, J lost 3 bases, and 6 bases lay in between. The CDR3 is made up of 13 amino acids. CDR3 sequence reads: CAWSVLPNQPQHF. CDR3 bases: TGTGCCTGGAGTGTACTGCCCAATCAGCCCCAGCATTTT.

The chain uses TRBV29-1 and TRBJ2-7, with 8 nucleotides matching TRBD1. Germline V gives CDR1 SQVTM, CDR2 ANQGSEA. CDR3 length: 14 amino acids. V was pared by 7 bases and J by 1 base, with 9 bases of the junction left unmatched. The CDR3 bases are TGCAGCGCCCGTACGGGACAGGAATCCTACGAGCAGTACTTC. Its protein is CSARTGQESYEQYF.

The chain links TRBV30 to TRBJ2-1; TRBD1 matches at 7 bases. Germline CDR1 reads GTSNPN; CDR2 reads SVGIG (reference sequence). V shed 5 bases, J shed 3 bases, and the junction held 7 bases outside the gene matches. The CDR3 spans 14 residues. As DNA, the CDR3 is TGTGCCTGGGGCAACTACAGGGGCTACAATGAGCAGTTCTTC. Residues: CAWGNYRGYNEQFF.

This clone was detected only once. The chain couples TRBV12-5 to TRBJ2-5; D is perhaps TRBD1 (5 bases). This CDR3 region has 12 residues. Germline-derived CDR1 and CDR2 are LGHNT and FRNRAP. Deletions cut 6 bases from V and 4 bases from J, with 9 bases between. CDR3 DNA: TGTGCTAGTGGAAGGGGTTTAGAGACCCAGTACTTC. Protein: CASGRGLETQYF.

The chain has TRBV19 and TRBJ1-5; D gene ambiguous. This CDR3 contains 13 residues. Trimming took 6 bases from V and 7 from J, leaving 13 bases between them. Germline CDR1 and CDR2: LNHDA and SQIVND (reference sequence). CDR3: CASSSNSDQPQHF. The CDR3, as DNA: TGTGCCAGTAGCTCTAACAGCGACCAGCCCCAGCATTTT.

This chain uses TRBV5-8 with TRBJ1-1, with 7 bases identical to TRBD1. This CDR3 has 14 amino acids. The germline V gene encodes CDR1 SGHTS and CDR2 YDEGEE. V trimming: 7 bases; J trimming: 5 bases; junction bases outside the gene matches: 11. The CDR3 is CASARGGSRTEAFF. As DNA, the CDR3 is TGTGCCAGCGCCAGGGGGGGAAGTCGGACTGAAGCTTTCTTT.

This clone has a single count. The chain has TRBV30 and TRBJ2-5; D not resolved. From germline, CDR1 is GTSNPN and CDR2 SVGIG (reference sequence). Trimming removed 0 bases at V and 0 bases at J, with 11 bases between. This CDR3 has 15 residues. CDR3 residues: CAWSVPFKDQETQYF. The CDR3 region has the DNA TGTGCCTGGAGTGTACCTTTTAAAGACCAAGAGACCCAGTACTTC.

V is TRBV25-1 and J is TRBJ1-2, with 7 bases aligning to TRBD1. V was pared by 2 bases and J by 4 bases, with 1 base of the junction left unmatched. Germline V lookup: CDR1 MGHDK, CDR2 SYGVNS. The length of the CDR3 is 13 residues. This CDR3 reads CASSEAGGYGYTF. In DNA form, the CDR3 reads TGTGCCAGCAGTGAAGCAGGGGGCTATGGCTACACCTTC.

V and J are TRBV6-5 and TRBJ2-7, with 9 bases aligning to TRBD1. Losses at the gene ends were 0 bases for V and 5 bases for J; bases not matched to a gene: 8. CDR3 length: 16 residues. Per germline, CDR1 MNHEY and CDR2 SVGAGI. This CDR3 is CASSYSRDRVRDEQYF. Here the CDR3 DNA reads TGTGCCAGCAGTTACTCCCGGGACAGGGTGCGCGACGAGCAGTACTTC.

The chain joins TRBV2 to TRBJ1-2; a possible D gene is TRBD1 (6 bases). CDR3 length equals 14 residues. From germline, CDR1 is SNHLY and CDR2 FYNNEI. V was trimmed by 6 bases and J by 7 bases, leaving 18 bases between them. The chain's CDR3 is CASRAHMGAGGYTF. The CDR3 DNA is TGTGCCAGCAGGGCCCATATGGGGGCCGGTGGCTACACCTTC.

The CDR3 here is CASSTGQTNQPQHF. CDR3 coding DNA: TGTGCCAGCAGCACCGGACAGACCAATCAGCCCCAGCATTTT. The V and J genes are TRBV5-6 and TRBJ1-5; tentative D call: TRBD1 (6 bases). This CDR3 is built from 14 residues. Germline lookup yields CDR1 SGHDT and CDR2 YYEEEE. Trimming took off 4 bases at V and 3 bases at J, with 11 bases between the two ends.

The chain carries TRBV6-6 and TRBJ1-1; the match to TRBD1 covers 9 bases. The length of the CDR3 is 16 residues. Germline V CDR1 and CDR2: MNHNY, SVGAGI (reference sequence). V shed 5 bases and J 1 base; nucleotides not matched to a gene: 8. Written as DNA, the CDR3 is TGTGCCAGCAGTCCAACGGACAGGGGCGGGAACACTGAAGCTTTCTTT. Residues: CASSPTDRGGNTEAFF.

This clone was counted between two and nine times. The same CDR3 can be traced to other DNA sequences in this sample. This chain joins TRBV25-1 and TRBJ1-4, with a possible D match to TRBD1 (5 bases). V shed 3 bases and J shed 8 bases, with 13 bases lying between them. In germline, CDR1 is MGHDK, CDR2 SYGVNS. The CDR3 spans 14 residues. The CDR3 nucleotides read TGTGCCAGCAGTGAGGCAGGGTCGGGGGAAAAACTGTTTTTT. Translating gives CASSEAGSGEKLFF.

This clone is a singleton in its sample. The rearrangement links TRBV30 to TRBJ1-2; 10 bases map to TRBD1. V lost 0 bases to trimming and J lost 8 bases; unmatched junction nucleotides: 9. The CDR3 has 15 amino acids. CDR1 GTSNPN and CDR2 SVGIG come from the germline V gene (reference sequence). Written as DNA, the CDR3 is TGTGCCTGGAGTGTGAGTCGACAGGGGGCAAAGGGCTACACCTTC. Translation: CAWSVSRQGAKGYTF.

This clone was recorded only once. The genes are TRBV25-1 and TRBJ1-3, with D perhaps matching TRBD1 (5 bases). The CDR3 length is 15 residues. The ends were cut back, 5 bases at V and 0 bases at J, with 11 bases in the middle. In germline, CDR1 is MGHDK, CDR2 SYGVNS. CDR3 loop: CASSPPGGSGNTIYF. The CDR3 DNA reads TGTGCCAGCAGTCCCCCCGGGGGCTCTGGAAACACCATATATTTT. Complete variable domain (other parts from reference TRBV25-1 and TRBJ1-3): EADIYQTPRYLVIGTGKKITLECSQTMGHDKMYWYQQDPGMELHLIHYSYGVNSTEKGDLSSESTVSRIRTEHFPLTLESARPSHTSQYLCASSPPGGSGNTIYFGEGSWLTVV.

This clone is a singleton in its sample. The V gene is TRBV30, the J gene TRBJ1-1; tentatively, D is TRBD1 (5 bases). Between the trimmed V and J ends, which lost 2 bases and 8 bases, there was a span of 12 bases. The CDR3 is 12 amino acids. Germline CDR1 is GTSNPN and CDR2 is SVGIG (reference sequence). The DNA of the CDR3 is TGTGCCTGGAGTCGGTTAAGGACAGAAGCTTTCTTT. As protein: CAWSRLRTEAFF.

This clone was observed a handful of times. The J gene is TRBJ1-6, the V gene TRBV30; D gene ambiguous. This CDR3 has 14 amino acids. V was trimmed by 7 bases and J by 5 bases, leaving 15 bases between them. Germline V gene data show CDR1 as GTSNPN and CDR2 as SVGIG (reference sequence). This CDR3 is CAYTTLRDNSPLHF. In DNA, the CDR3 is TGTGCCTACACGACCTTACGGGATAATTCACCCCTCCACTTT. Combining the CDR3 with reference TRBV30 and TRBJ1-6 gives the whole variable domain SQTIHQWPATLVQPVGSPLSLECTVEGTSNPNLYWYRQAAGRGLQLLFYSVGIGQISSEVPQNLSASRPQDRQFILSSKKLLLSDSGFYLCAYTTLRDNSPLHFGNGTRLTVT.

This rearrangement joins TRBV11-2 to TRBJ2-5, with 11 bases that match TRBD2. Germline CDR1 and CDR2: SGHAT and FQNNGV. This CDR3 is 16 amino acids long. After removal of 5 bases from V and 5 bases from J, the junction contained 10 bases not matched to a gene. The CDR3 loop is CASSPWGLAVIETQYF. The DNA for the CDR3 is TGTGCCAGCAGCCCGTGGGGACTAGCGGTAATTGAGACCCAGTACTTC.

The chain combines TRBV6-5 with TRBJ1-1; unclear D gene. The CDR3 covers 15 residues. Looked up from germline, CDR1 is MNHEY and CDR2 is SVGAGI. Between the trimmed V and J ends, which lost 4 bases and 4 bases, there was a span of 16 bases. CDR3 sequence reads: CASSFSQSSLTEAFF. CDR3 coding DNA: TGTGCCAGCAGTTTCTCCCAGAGCAGCCTCACTGAAGCTTTCTTT.

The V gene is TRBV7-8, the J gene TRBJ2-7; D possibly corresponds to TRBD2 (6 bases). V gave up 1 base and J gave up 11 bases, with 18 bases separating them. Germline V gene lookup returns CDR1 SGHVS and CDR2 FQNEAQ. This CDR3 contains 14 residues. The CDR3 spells CASSLVEGLGGEYF. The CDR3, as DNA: TGTGCCAGCAGCTTAGTCGAAGGTTTGGGCGGGGAGTACTTC.

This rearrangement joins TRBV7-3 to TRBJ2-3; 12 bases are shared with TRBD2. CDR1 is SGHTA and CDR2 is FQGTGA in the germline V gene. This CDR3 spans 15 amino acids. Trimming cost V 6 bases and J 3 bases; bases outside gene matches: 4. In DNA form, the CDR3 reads TGTGCCAGCAGACTCACTAGCGGGGGGACAGATACGCAGTATTTT. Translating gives CASRLTSGGTDTQYF.